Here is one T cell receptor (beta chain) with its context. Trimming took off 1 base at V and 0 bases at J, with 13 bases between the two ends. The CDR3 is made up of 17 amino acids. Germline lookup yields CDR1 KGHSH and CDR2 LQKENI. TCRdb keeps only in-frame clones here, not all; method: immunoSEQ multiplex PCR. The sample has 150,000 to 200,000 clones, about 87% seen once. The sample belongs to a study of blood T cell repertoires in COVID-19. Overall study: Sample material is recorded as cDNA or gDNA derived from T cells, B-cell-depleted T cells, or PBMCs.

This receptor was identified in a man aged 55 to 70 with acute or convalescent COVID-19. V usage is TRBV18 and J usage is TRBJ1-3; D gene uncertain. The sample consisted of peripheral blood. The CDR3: CASSPRPGYDSGNTIYF. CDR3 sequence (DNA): TGTGCCAGCTCACCACGTCCCGGGTACGACTCTGGAAACACCATATATTTT.